The present entry profiles one T cell receptor beta chain with its context. CDR1 and CDR2 from the germline V gene are MGHDK and SYGVNS. The junction had 12 bases not matched to a gene; V was cut back by 5 bases and J by 8 bases. This CDR3 contains 16 residues. This sample is part of a study of blood T cell repertoires in COVID-19. Study overall: PBMCs, B-cell-depleted T cells, or T cells were the source of the cDNA or gDNA that made up the material.

The table came from immunoSEQ multiplex PCR; TCRdb's copy has only in-frame clones and leaves some out. Among about 73,000 clones listed, roughly 89% were seen once. This TCR derives from an elderly man with acute or convalescent COVID-19. The chain uses TRBV25-1 and TRBJ2-1; 10 positions match TRBD2. Sequenced: peripheral blood. CDR3: CASSSPGTSVGHEQFF. The CDR3 DNA reads as TGTGCCAGCAGTAGCCCCGGGACTAGCGTCGGCCATGAGCAGTTCTTC.